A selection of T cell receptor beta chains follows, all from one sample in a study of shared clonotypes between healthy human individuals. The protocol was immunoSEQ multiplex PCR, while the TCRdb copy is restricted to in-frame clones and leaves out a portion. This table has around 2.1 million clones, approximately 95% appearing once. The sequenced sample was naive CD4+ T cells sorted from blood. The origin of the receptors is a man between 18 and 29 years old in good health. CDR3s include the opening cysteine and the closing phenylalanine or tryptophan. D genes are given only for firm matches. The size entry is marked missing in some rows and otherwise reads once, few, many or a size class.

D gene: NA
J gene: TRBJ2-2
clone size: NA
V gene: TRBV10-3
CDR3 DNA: TGTGCCATCAGGGGACCTACCCCCGACACCGGGGAGCTGTTTTTT
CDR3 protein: CAIRGPTPDTGELFF

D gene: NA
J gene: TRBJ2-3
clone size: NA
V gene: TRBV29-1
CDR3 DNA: TGCAGCGTTGAAGGGGGAGGAGATACGCAGTATTTT
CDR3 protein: CSVEGGGDTQYF

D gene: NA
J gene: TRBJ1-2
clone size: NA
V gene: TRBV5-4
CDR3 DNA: TGTGCCAGCAGCTTCCGCCCGGAGGACTATGGCTACACCTTC
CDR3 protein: CASSFRPEDYGYTF

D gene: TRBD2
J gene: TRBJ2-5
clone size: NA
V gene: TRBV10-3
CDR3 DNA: TGTGCCATCAGTGATCCTAGCGGGGGGGCGCGGGAGACCCAGTACTTC
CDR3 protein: CAISDPSGGARETQYF

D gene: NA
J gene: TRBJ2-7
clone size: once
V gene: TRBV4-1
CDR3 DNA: TGCGCCAGCAGCCAGGTACTAAGTACCTACGAGCAGTACTTC
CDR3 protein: CASSQVLSTYEQYF

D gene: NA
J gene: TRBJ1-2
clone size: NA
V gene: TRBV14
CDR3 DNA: TGTGCCAGCAGCCAAGTCTTTGGAGGGCAGTCTAACTATGGCTACACCTTC
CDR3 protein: CASSQVFGGQSNYGYTF

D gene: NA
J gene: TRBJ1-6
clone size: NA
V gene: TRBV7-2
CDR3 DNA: TGTGCCAGCAGCTTAGAAAGGAGCTCCTATAATTCACCCCTCCACTTT
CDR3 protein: CASSLERSSYNSPLHF

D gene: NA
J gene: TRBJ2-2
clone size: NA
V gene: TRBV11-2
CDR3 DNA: TGTGCCAGCAGCTTAGCTACAGGCACGAACACCGGGGAGCTGTTTTTT
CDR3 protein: CASSLATGTNTGELFF

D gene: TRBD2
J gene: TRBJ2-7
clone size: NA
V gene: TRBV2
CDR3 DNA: TGTGCCAGCAGTGAATGGCGGGAGGTCGGCGAGCAGTACTTC
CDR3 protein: CASSEWREVGEQYF

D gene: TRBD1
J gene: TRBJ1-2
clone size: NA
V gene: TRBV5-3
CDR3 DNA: TGTGCCAGAAGCCGACGAAACAGGGGCCCCTATGGCTACACCTTC
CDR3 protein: CARSRRNRGPYGYTF

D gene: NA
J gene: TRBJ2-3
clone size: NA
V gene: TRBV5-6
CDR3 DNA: TGTGCCAGCAACGGTATCACAGATACGCAGTATTTT
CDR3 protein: CASNGITDTQYF

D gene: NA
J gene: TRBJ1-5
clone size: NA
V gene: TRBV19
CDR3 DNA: TGTGCCAGTAGTATACGGGTAACGCGCAATCAGCCCCAGCATTTT
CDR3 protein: CASSIRVTRNQPQHF

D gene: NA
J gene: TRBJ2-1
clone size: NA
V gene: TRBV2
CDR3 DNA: TGTGCCAGCTGGGATGGGGACCACAATGAGCAGTTCTTC
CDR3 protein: CASWDGDHNEQFF

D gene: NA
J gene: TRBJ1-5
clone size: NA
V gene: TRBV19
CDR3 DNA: TGTGCCAGCCGGAAATTGGACGCCAATCAGCCCCAGCATTTT
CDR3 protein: CASRKLDANQPQHF

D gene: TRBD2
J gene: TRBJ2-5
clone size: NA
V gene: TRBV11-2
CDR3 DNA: TGTGCCAGCAGTCGGGAGGGGGAGACCCAGTACTTC
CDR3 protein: CASSREGETQYF

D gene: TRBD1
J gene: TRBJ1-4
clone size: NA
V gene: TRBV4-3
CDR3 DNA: TGCGCCAGCAGCCAGGGACAGGGCCCAACTAATGAAAAACTGTTTTTT
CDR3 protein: CASSQGQGPTNEKLFF

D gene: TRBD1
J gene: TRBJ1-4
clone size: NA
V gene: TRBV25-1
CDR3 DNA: TGTGCCAGCAGTGAACTGGATGACAGGGTTGAAAAACTGTTTTTT
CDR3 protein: CASSELDDRVEKLFF

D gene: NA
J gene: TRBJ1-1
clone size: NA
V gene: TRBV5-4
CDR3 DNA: TGTGCCAGCAGCTTGAGAGCCGAGAACACTGAAGCTTTCTTT
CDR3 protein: CASSLRAENTEAFF

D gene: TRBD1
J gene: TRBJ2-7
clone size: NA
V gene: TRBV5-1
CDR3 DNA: TGCGCCAGCAGCTTGTCGGCAGGGGGAGTCGAGCAGTACTTC
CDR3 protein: CASSLSAGGVEQYF